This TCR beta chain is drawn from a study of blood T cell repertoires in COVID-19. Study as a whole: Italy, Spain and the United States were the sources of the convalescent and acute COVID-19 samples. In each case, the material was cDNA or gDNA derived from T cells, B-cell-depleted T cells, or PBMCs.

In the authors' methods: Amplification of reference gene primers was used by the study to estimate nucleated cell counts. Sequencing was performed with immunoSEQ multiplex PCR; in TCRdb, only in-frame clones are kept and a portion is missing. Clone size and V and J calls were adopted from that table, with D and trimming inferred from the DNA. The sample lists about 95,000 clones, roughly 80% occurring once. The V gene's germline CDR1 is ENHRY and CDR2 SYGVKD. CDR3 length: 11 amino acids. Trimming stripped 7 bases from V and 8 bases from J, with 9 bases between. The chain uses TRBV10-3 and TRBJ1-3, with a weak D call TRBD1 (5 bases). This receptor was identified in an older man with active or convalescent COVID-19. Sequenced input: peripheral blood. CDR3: CAITGPDTIYF. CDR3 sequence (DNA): TGTGCCATCACAGGGCCGGACACCATATATTTT.